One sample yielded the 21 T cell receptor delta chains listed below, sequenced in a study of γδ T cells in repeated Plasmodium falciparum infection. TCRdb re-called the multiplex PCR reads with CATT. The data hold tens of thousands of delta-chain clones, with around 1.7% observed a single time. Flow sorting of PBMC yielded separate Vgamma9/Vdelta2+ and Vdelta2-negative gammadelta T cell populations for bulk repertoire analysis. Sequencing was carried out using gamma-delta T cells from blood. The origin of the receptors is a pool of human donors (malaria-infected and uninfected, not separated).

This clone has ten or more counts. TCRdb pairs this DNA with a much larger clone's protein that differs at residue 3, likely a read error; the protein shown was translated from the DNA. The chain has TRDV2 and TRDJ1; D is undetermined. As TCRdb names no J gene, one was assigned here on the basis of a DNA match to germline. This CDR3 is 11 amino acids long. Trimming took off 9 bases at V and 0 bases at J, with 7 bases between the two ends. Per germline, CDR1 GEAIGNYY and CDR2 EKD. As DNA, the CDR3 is TGTGCCCGTGTCGACACCGATAAACTCATCTTT. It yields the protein CARVDTDKLIF.

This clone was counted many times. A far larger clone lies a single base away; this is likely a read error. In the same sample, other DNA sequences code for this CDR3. CDR3 sequence (DNA): TGTGCCTGTGACCCCGTACTGGGGGACACCCAGGACACCGATAAACTCATCTTT. It yields the protein CACDPVLGDTQDTDKLIF. The chain couples TRDV2 to TRDJ1; TRDD3 aligns across 9 bases. Germline matching of the DNA provided the J gene here, since TCRdb leaves it blank. This CDR3 comprises 18 residues. The junction had 13 bases not matched to a gene; V was cut back by 3 bases and J by 0 bases. Germline V CDR1 and CDR2: GEAIGNYY, EKD.

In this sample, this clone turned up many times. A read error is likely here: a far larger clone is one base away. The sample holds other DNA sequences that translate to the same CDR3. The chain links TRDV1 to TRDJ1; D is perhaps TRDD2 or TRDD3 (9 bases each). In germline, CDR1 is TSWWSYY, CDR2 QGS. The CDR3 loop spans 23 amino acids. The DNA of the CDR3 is TGTGCCTTCCATACCTCCTTCCTACGGGTACTGGGGGACCAGCTGGGGGACACTGATAAACTCATCTTT. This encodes CAFHTSFLRVLGDQLGDTDKLIF.

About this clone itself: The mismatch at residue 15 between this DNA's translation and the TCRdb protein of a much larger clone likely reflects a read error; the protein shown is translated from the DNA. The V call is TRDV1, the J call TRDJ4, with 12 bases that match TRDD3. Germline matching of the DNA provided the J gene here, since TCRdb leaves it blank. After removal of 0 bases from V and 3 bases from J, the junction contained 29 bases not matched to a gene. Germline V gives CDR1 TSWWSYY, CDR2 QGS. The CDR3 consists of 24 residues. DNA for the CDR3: TGTGCTCTTGGGGAACTGATACCCCACCTTCCGCCCTGGGCACGCTGGGGGATACGAGGACCCCTGATCTTT. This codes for CALGELIPHLPPWARWGIRGPLIF.

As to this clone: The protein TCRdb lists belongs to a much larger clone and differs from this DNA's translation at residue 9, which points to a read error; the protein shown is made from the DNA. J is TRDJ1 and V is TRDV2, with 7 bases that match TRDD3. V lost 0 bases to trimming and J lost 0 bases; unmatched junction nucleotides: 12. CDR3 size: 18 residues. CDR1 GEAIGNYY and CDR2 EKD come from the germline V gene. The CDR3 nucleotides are TGTGCCTGTGACACCGAACTCTTTCTCCTGGGGGACACCGATAAACTCATCTTT. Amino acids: CACDTELFLLGDTDKLIF.

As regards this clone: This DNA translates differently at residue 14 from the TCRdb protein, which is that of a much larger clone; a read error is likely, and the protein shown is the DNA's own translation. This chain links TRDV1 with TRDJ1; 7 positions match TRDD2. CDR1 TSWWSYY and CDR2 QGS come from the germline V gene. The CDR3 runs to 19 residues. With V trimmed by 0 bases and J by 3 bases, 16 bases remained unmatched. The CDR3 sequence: CALGELTRRLSYYADKLIF. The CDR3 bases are TGTGCTCTTGGGGAACTAACTAGGCGACTTTCCTACTACGCCGATAAACTCATCTTT.

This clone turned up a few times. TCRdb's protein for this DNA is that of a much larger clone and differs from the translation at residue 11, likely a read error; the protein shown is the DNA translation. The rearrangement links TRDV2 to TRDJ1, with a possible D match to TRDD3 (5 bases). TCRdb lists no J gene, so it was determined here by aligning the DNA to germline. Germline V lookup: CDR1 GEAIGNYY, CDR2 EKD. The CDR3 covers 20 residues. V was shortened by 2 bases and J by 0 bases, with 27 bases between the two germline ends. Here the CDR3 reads CACDIDRPRGGRKYTDKLIF. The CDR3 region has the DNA TGTGCCTGTGACATTGACCGGCCTCGGGGGGGTAGAAAGTACACCGATAAACTCATCTTT.

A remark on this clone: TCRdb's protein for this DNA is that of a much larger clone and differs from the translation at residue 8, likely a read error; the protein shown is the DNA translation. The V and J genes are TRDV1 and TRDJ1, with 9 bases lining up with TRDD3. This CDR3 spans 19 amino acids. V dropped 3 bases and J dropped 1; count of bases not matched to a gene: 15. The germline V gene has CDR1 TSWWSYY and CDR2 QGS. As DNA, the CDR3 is TGTGCTCTTGGGGACCCTTCCTGCGCTGGGGGATTCGCCACCGATAAACTCATCTTT. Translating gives CALGDPSCAGGFATDKLIF.

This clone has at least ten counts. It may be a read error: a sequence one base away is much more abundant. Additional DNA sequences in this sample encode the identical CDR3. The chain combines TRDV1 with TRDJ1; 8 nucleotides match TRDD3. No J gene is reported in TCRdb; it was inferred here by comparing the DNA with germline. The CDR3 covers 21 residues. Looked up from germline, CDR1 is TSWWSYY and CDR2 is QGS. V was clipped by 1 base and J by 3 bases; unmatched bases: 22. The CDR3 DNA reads TGTGCTCTTGGGGAACGCAAAACCATCTGGGGGACTTTGAGAGGGTCCGATAAACTCATCTTT. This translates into CALGERKTIWGTLRGSDKLIF.

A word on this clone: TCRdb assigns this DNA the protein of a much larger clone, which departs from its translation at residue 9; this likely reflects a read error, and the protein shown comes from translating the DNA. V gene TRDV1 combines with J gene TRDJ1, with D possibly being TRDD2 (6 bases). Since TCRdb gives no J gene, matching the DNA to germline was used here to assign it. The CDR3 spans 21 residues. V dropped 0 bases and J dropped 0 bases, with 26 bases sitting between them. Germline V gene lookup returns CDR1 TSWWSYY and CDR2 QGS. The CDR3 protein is CALGELPLCLPLETYTDKLIF. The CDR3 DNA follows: TGTGCTCTTGGGGAACTCCCCTTGTGCCTTCCCTTGGAGACGTACACCGATAAACTCATCTTT.

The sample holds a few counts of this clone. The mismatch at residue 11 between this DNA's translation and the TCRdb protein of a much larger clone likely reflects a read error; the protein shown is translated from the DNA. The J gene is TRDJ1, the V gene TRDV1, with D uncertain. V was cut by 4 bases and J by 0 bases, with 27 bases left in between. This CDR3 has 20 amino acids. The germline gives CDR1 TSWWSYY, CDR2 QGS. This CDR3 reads CALGGILLPGHASYTDKLIF. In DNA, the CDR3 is TGTGCTCTTGGGGGGATTCTCCTCCCGGGACACGCCTCCTACACCGATAAACTCATCTTT.

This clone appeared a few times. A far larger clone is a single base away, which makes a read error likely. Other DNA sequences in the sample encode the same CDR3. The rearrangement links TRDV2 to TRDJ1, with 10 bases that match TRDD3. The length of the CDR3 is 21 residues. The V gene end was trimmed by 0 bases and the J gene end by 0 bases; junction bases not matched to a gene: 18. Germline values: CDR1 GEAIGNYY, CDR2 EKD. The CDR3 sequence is CACDTAEKVGDTRLYTDKLIF. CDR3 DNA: TGTGCCTGTGACACCGCGGAGAAGGTGGGGGATACACGTCTGTACACCGATAAACTCATCTTT.

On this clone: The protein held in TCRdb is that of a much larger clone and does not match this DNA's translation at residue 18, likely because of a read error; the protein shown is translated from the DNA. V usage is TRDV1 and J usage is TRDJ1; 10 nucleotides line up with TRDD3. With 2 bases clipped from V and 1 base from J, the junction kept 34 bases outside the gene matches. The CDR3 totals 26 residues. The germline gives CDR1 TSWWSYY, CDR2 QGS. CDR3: CALGEFEGLPPIIFWGICSSTDKLIF. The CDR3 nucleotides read TGTGCTCTTGGGGAATTTGAGGGTCTTCCTCCTATCATATTCTGGGGGATATGCTCGAGCACCGATAAACTCATCTTT.

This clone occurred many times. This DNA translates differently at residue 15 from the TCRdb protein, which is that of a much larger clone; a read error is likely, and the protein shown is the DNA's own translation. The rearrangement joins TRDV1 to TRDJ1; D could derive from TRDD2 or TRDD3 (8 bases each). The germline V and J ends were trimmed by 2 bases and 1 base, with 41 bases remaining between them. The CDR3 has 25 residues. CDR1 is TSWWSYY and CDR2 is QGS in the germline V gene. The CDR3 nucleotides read TGTGCTCTTGGGGAAGGGGACTTCCTACGTGACCCCTGGGGGAGGTCGACCCGAGGCACCGATAAACTCATCTTT. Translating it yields CALGEGDFLRDPWGRSTRGTDKLIF.

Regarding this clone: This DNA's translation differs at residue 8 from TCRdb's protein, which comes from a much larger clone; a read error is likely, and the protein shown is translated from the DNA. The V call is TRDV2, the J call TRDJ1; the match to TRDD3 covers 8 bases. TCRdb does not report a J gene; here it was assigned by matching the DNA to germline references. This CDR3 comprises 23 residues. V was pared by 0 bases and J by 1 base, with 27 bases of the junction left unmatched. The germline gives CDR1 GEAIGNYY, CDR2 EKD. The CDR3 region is CACDTGGLLLGDARKRPTDKLIF. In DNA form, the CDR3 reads TGTGCCTGTGACACCGGGGGCCTTTTGCTGGGGGACGCCAGGAAAAGACCCACCGATAAACTCATCTTT.

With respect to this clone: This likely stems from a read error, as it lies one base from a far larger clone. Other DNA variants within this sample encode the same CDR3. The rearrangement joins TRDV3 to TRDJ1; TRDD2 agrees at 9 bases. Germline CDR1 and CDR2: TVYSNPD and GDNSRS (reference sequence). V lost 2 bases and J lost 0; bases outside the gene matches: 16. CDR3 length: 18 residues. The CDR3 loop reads CAFDILPTSEGYTDKLIF. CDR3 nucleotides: TGTGCCTTTGATATCCTTCCTACGTCGGAGGGGTACACCGATAAACTCATCTTT.

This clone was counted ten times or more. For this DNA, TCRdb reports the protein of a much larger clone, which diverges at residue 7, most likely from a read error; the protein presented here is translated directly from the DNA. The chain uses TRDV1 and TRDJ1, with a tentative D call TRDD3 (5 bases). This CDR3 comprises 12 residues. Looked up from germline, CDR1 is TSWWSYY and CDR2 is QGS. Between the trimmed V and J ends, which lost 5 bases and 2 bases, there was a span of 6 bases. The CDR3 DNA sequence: TGTGCTCTTGGGATGGGGACCGATAAACTCATCTTT. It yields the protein CALGMGTDKLIF.

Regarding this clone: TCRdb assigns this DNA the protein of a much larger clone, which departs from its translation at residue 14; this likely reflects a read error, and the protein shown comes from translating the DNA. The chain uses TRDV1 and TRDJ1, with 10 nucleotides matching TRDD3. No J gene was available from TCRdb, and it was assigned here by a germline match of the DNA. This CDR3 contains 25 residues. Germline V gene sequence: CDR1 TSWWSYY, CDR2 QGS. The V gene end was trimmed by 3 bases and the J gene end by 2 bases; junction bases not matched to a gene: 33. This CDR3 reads CALGDSPTTEPQPCTGGLPTDKLIF. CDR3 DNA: TGTGCTCTTGGGGACTCTCCTACAACGGAACCCCAACCCTGTACTGGGGGATTACCAACCGATAAACTCATCTTT.

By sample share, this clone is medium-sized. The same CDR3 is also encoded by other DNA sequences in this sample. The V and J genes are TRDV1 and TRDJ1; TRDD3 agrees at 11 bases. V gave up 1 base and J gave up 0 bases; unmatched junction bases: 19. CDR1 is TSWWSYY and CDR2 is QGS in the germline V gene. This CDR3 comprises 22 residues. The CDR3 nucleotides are TGTGCTCTTGGGGAACCTTCCTACGGTCTACTGGGGGATATTTGCTACACCGATAAACTCATCTTT. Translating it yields CALGEPSYGLLGDICYTDKLIF.

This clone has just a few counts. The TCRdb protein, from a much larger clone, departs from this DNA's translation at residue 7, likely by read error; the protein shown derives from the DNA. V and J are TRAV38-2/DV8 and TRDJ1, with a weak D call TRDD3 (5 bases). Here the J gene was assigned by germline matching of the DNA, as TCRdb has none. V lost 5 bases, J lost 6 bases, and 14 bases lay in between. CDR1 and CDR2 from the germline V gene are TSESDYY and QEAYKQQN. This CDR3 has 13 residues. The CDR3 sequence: CAYSRGSGYKLIF. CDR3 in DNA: TGTGCTTATAGTCGGGGCTCGGGATATAAACTCATCTTT.

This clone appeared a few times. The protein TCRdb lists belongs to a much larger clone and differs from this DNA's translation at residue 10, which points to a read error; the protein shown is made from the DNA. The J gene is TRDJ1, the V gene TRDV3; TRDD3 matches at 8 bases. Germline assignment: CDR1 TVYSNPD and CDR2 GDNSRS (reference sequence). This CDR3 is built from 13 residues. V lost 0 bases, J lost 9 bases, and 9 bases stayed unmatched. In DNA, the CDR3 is TGTGCCTTTAGGTTGGGGATACAGTCTGAACTCATCTTT. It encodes CAFRLGIQSELIF. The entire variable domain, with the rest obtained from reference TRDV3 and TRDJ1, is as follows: CDKVTQSSPDQTVASGSEVVLLCTYDTVYSNPDLFWYRIRPDYSFQFVFYGDNSRSEGADFTQGRFSVKHILTQKAFHLVISPVRTEDSATYYCAFRLGIQSELIFGKGTRVTVEP.